Presented here are 10 T cell receptor beta chains from one specimen sequenced in a study of cytomegalovirus exposure and HLA in healthy donors. Sequencing was performed with immunoSEQ multiplex PCR; in TCRdb, only in-frame clones are kept and a portion is missing. The table has about 150,000 clones, 85% to 90% seen once. Sequencing was done on a sample of PBMCs. These receptors originate from a woman aged 18 to 35 in good health and CMV-seropositive.

This chain connects TRBV29-1 to TRBJ1-2; a possible D gene is TRBD1 (5 bases). V lost 4 bases and J 7 bases, leaving 16 bases between the germline ends. This CDR3 spans 13 amino acids. Germline V gene lookup returns CDR1 SQVTM and CDR2 ANQGSEA. This CDR3 is CSVGPRGLAGYTF. Written as DNA, the CDR3 is TGCAGCGTTGGCCCGCGGGGCCTGGCTGGCTACACCTTC. Combining the CDR3 with reference TRBV29-1 and TRBJ1-2 gives the whole variable domain SAVISQKPSRDICQRGTSLTIQCQVDSQVTMMFWYRQQPGQSLTLIATANQGSEATYESGFVIDKFPISRPNLTFSTLTVSNMSPEDSSIYLCSVGPRGLAGYTFGSGTRLTVV.

This clone was detected a few times. The chain has TRBV2 and TRBJ1-5; the D gene is possibly TRBD1 (6 bases). Germline CDR1 SNHLY, CDR2 FYNNEI. CDR3 length equals 15 residues. Trimming took off 3 bases at V and 5 bases at J, with 14 bases between the two ends. CDR3 sequence reads: CASSESGGWDQPQHF. CDR3 nucleotides: TGTGCCAGCAGTGAGTCTGGGGGCTGGGATCAGCCCCAGCATTTT.

V usage is TRBV19 and J usage is TRBJ2-2; D uncertain. The V gene's germline CDR1 is LNHDA and CDR2 SQIVND (reference sequence). The CDR3 runs to 13 residues. With 5 bases removed from V and 1 base from J, the gap between germline ends came to 5 bases. The CDR3 spells CASSSQNTGELFF. The CDR3 DNA reads as TGTGCCAGTAGTTCACAGAACACCGGGGAGCTGTTTTTT.

V gene TRBV27 combines with J gene TRBJ1-1; TRBD1 aligns across 7 bases. With 5 bases clipped from V and 1 base from J, the junction kept 7 bases outside the gene matches. The CDR3 runs to 15 residues. Germline values: CDR1 MNHEY, CDR2 SMNVEV (reference sequence). The CDR3, as DNA: TGTGCCAGCAGTGGATACAGGGGAGGGAACACTGAAGCTTTCTTT. Its translation: CASSGYRGGNTEAFF.

This chain connects TRBV9 to TRBJ2-7; D might be TRBD1 (6 bases). This CDR3 spans 16 amino acids. Deletions cut 0 bases from V and 2 bases from J, with 15 bases between. Germline-derived CDR1 and CDR2 are SGDLS and YYNGEE. The CDR3 bases are TGTGCCAGCAGCGTAGACTACAGGGTGGCCCCCTACGAGCAGTACTTC. This translates into CASSVDYRVAPYEQYF.

The chain has TRBV28 and TRBJ2-7; 9 bases are shared with TRBD1. The ends lost 8 bases at V and 3 bases at J; junction bases unmatched: 5. Germline V gene sequence: CDR1 MDHEN, CDR2 SYDVKM. This CDR3 is built from 13 residues. The CDR3 DNA is TGTGCCAGCTTCGACAGGGGGATCTACGAGCAGTACTTC. Encoded protein: CASFDRGIYEQYF.

The chain couples TRBV9 to TRBJ1-2, with 8 bases fitting TRBD1. Germline CDR1 reads SGDLS; CDR2 reads YYNGEE. Trimming took 4 bases from V and 6 from J; bases not matched to a gene: 8. The CDR3 totals 14 residues. CDR3 bases: TGTGCCAGCAGCTTCGAGGACAGGGTGAATGGCTACACCTTC. It codes for CASSFEDRVNGYTF.

The chain joins TRBV4-3 to TRBJ1-1; the D gene is possibly TRBD1 (5 bases). The germline gives CDR1 LGHNA, CDR2 YSLEER. Trimming removed 0 bases from V and 3 bases from J, with 14 bases in between. This CDR3 region has 16 residues. The CDR3 is CASSQDRGKKYTEAFF. The CDR3 DNA is TGCGCCAGCAGCCAAGATAGGGGCAAGAAGTACACTGAAGCTTTCTTT.

The chain has TRBV5-1 and TRBJ2-7; possible D gene TRBD2, 5 bases. V was cut by 4 bases and J by 3 bases, with 14 bases left in between. CDR1 and CDR2 from the germline V gene are SGHRS and YFSETQ. The CDR3 sequence is 14 residues long. This chain's CDR3 is CASSAPGSYYEQYF. CDR3 DNA sequence: TGCGCCAGCAGCGCGCCGGGATCCTACTACGAGCAGTACTTC.

This clone was seen just once. The chain carries TRBV27 and TRBJ2-2; no clear D. V shed 4 bases and J shed 8 bases, with 5 bases lying between them. The length of the CDR3 is 11 residues. Germline V gene lookup returns CDR1 MNHEY and CDR2 SMNVEV (reference sequence). This CDR3 reads CASSSLGELFF. As DNA, the CDR3 is TGTGCCAGCAGTTCCCTAGGGGAGCTGTTTTTT.